Reported below is one T cell receptor (beta chain). Its matching antigen is unknown. This record belongs to a study of cytomegalovirus exposure and HLA in healthy donors. Study background: About 180 million T cells yielded 100 million to 130 million unique TCR beta sequences, as an earlier analysis found. Findings and caveats of the study: Usually a TCR sequence was rare, but some public TCRs were found in many donors. TRBV6-2, TRBV6-3 and some other V segments were excluded as indistinguishable.

Primers: 60 Vbeta forward and 13 Jbeta reverse. Assay used: immunoSEQ multiplex PCR; TCRdb lists only in-frame clones, some missing. This sample's clone table lists some 67,000 clones. This CDR3 region has 13 residues. Germline CDR1 reads SQVTM; CDR2 reads ANQGSEA. This chain connects TRBV29-1 to TRBJ2-5, with 7 bases lining up with TRBD1. The J call is doubtful: the DNA matches TRBJ2-7 better. Sequencing input: PBMCs. This receptor was identified in a woman under 40 in good health and CMV-seronegative. The chain's CDR3 is CSVYDRVTYEQYF. CDR3 DNA: TGCAGCGTTTATGACAGGGTCACCTACGAGCAGTACTTC.